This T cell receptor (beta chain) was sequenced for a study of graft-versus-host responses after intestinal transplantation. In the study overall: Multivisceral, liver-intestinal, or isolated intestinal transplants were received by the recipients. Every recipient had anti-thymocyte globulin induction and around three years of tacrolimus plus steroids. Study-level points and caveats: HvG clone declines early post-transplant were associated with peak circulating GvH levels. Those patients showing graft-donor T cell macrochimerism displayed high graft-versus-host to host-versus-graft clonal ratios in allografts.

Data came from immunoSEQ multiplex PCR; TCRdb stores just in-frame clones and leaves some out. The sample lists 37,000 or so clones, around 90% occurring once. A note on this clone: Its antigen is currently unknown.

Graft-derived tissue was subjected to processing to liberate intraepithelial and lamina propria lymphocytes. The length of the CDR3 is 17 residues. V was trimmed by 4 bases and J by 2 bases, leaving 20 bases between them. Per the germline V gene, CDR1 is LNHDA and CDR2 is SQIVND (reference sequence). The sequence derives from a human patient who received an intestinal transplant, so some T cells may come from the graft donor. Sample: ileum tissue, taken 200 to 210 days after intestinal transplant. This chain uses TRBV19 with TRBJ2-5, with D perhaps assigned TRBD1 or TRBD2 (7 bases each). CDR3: CASSTPGGGTYQETQYF. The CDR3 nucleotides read TGTGCCAGTAGTACCCCAGGGGGGGGGACCTATCAAGAGACCCAGTACTTC.